The next 10 T cell receptor beta chains were all read from a single sample in a study of T cell responses to AZD1222 COVID-19 vaccine. Data came from immunoSEQ multiplex PCR; TCRdb stores just in-frame clones and leaves some out. The table shows 100,000 or so clones, with roughly 89% occurring only once. Source: peripheral blood, taken 28 days after the second AZD1222 dose. These receptors were collected from an adult who received the AZD1222 COVID-19 vaccine.

The CDR3 coding sequence is TGTGCCAGCGCCTTGGACACTGGCTATGGCTACACCTTC. Translating gives CASALDTGYGYTF. The chain uses TRBV27 and TRBJ1-2; TRBD1 is a possible D gene (5 bases). V lost 8 bases and J lost 4, with 14 bases in between. The V gene's germline CDR1 is MNHEY and CDR2 SMNVEV (reference sequence). The CDR3 sequence is 13 residues long.

This clone has a handful of counts. The gene calls are TRBV5-5 and TRBJ2-7; D gene uncertain. Germline assignment: CDR1 SGHKS and CDR2 YYEKEE (reference sequence). With 1 base removed from V and 5 bases from J, the gap between germline ends came to 7 bases. The CDR3 runs to 12 residues. CDR3 DNA: TGTGCCAGCAGCTTGATCGATAACGAGCAGTACTTC. Translating gives CASSLIDNEQYF.

The rearrangement joins TRBV19 to TRBJ2-3; no firm D call. Germline V gene sequence: CDR1 LNHDA, CDR2 SQIVND (reference sequence). V lost 4 bases to trimming and J lost 0 bases, with 5 bases between them. The CDR3 length is 13 residues. DNA of the CDR3: TGTGCCAGTAGTACCCTGAGCACAGATACGCAGTATTTT. Translation gives CASSTLSTDTQYF.

J is TRBJ2-1 and V is TRBV5-1, with D tentatively TRBD1 or TRBD2 (6 bases each). Germline values: CDR1 SGHRS, CDR2 YFSETQ. Trimming took off 4 bases at V and 0 bases at J, with 14 bases between the two ends. The CDR3 contains 16 residues. This CDR3 reads CASSQGRGSSYNEQFF. In DNA, the CDR3 is TGCGCCAGCAGCCAGGGGCGGGGAAGCTCCTACAATGAGCAGTTCTTC. Together with reference TRBV5-1 and TRBJ2-1, the CDR3 gives the full variable domain: KAGVTQTPRYLIKTRGQQVTLSCSPISGHRSVSWYQQTPGQGLQFLFEYFSETQRNKGNFPGRFSGRQFSNSRSEMNVSTLELGDSALYLCASSQGRGSSYNEQFFGPGTRLTVL.

A word on this clone: A junction end diverges from the germline sequence, so it may reflect a read error. This chain joins TRBV13 and TRBJ2-2; TRBD1 aligns across 10 bases. The CDR3 extends over 14 amino acids. Germline V gene data show CDR1 as PRHDT and CDR2 as FYEKMQ (reference sequence). This CDR3 reads CASSVGQGAGELFF. As DNA, the CDR3 is TGTGCCAGCAGCGTAGGACAGGGGGCCGGGGAGCTGTTTTTT.

This clone was detected only once. V is TRBV18 and J is TRBJ2-1; TRBD2 matches at 8 bases. The germline V gene encodes CDR1 KGHSH and CDR2 LQKENI. CDR3 length: 16 residues. V was pared by 1 base and J by 7 bases, with 9 bases of the junction left unmatched. The CDR3 bases are TGTGCCAGCTCACCACAAAAGCGGGAGTATCGTAATGAGCAGTTCTTC. This sequence encodes CASSPQKREYRNEQFF.

The gene calls are TRBV2 and TRBJ1-1; no clear D. The CDR3 length is 12 residues. The ends were cut back, 8 bases at V and 4 bases at J, with 11 bases in the middle. CDR1 SNHLY and CDR2 FYNNEI come from the germline V gene. The DNA for the CDR3 is TGTGCCAGCGCGGGTGAGTTCACTGAAGCTTTCTTT. Residues: CASAGEFTEAFF.

V and J are TRBV3-1 (or the pseudogene TRBV3-2) and TRBJ2-5; TRBD1 or TRBD2 may be the D gene (5 bases each). From germline, CDR1 is LGHDT and CDR2 YNNKEL (reference sequence). This CDR3 has 17 amino acids. The V and J ends lost 4 bases and 5 bases respectively, with 23 bases between them. In DNA form, the CDR3 reads TGTGCCAGCAGCCCTCGGGTCCCGCAGGGCCCGGGGGAGACCCAGTACTTC. Residues: CASSPRVPQGPGETQYF.

V and J are TRBV7-9 and TRBJ1-2; D is ambiguous. The length of the CDR3 is 14 residues. V lost 4 bases to trimming and J lost 3 bases, with 12 bases between them. From germline, CDR1 is SEHNR and CDR2 FQNEAQ (reference sequence). CDR3 coding DNA: TGTGCCAGCAGCTGGACGCAGGTGGACTATGGCTACACCTTC. It specifies CASSWTQVDYGYTF. Full variable domain (missing parts from reference TRBV7-9 and TRBJ1-2): DTGVSQNPRHKITKRGQNVTFRCDPISEHNRLYWYRQTLGQGPEFLTYFQNEAQLEKSRLLSDRFSAERPKGSFSTLEIQRTEQGDSAMYLCASSWTQVDYGYTFGSGTRLTVV.

The J gene is TRBJ2-3, the V gene TRBV7-9; D call uncertain. Germline V gene lookup returns CDR1 SEHNR and CDR2 FQNEAQ (reference sequence). Trimming took off 5 bases at V and 0 bases at J, with 12 bases between the two ends. The CDR3 length is 15 residues. The CDR3: CASSPRLSSTDTQYF. CDR3 DNA: TGTGCCAGCAGCCCTCGATTAAGCAGCACAGATACGCAGTATTTT.